This is a list of T cell receptor beta chains from one sample in a study of T cell clonotyping in hematopoietic cell transplantation. The table came from immunoSEQ multiplex PCR; TCRdb's copy has only in-frame clones and leaves some out. The sample has more than 65,000 clones, 94% seen once; the top ten hold around 1.6%. Sequenced material: peripheral blood mononuclear cells. Receptor source: a man aged 50 to 60 in good health. Some clones in this sample may be carry-over from other donors' samples. CDR3s include the opening cysteine and the closing phenylalanine or tryptophan. D genes are given only for firm matches. Where a row states a size, it is once, few, many or the class of an expanded clone; other rows omit it.

V	D	J	size	CDR3	DNA
TRBV7-8	.	TRBJ1-2	.	CASSQTRGHGYTF	TGTGCCAGCAGCCAGACTCGTGGGCATGGCTACACCTTC
TRBV6-6	.	TRBJ2-7	.	CASSNPQGLSSYEQYF	TGTGCCAGCAGTAACCCCCAAGGCCTTAGCTCCTACGAGCAGTACTTC
TRBV6-5	.	TRBJ1-2	.	CASSYSYGDNYGYTF	TGTGCCAGCAGTTACTCGTATGGAGACAACTATGGCTACACCTTC
TRBV28	.	TRBJ2-7	.	CASSLPDRTYEQYF	TGTGCCAGCAGTTTACCGGACCGGACCTACGAGCAGTACTTC
TRBV6-5	.	TRBJ2-1	.	CASSYNPPGNEQFF	TGTGCCAGCAGTTACAACCCACCGGGGAATGAGCAGTTCTTC
TRBV27	.	TRBJ2-3	.	CASRPGRLTDTQYF	TGTGCCAGCAGGCCGGGACGGCTAACAGATACGCAGTATTTT
TRBV7-2	TRBD1	TRBJ1-2	.	CASSLGSTGARYGYTF	TGTGCCAGCAGCTTAGGTTCGACAGGGGCGCGGTATGGCTACACCTTC
TRBV19	.	TRBJ1-6	.	CASSQGRRGGGDSPLHF	TGTGCCAGTAGTCAAGGCCGTAGGGGCGGTGGAGATTCACCCCTCCACTTT
TRBV2	TRBD2	TRBJ2-3	.	CASIRTSGYTDTQYF	TGTGCCAGCATTAGGACTAGCGGCTACACAGATACGCAGTATTTT
TRBV5-4	.	TRBJ2-5	once	CASSLSGSGETQYF	TGTGCCAGCAGCTTATCGGGTTCCGGGGAGACCCAGTACTTC
TRBV2	.	TRBJ2-7	.	CASSEGHSTTYEQYF	TGTGCCAGCAGTGAAGGGCACAGCACCACCTACGAGCAGTACTTC
TRBV27	TRBD1	TRBJ1-1	.	CASSRAGGQGPTEAFF	TGTGCCAGCAGTCGGGCTGGGGGACAGGGGCCCACTGAAGCTTTCTTT
TRBV7-3	.	TRBJ2-1	few	CASSPWTGGSYNEQFF	TGTGCCAGCAGCCCCTGGACTGGGGGCTCCTACAATGAGCAGTTCTTC
TRBV6-5	.	TRBJ2-5	.	CASTLGETQYF	TGTGCCAGCACCCTGGGAGAGACCCAGTACTTC
TRBV7-9	TRBD1	TRBJ2-7	.	CASSLGQGSHEQYF	TGTGCCAGCAGCCTTGGACAGGGGTCCCACGAGCAGTACTTC
TRBV29-1	.	TRBJ1-5	once	CSVGGAGQPQHF	TGCAGCGTGGGGGGTGCAGGCCAGCCCCAGCATTTT
TRBV2	.	TRBJ1-2	.	CASSADSARGYTF	TGTGCCAGCAGTGCGGACAGCGCCCGTGGCTACACCTTC
TRBV19	.	TRBJ1-2	.	CASSYRVNYGYTF	TGTGCCAGTAGTTACAGGGTTAACTATGGCTACACCTTC
TRBV10-3	.	TRBJ1-5	.	CAISAAMGQGQPQHF	TGTGCCATCAGTGCCGCAATGGGGCAAGGGCAGCCCCAGCATTTT
TRBV4-1	.	TRBJ2-7	.	CASSQVPGDGEQYF	TGCGCCAGCAGCCAAGTACCGGGGGATGGGGAGCAGTACTTC
TRBV25-1	TRBD1	TRBJ2-3	.	CASRDRNLDTQYF	TGTGCCAGCCGGGACAGGAACTTGGATACGCAGTATTTT
TRBV28	TRBD1	TRBJ1-2	.	CASSARDRGYYGYTF	TGTGCCAGCAGTGCCCGGGACAGGGGCTACTATGGCTACACCTTC
TRBV7-3	.	TRBJ2-3	.	CASSLRSPDTQYF	TGTGCCAGCAGCTTAAGAAGTCCGGATACGCAGTATTTT
TRBV18	.	TRBJ1-2	.	CASSPRGGRDYGYTF	TGTGCCAGCTCACCACGAGGGGGAAGGGATTATGGCTACACCTTC
TRBV9	TRBD1	TRBJ1-1	.	CASSPGSGTASYGAFF	TGTGCCAGCAGCCCCGGATCCGGGACAGCGTCCTACGGAGCTTTCTTT
TRBV19	.	TRBJ1-6	.	CASSGTVYNSPLHF	TGTGCCAGTAGCGGGACGGTCTATAATTCACCCCTCCACTTT
TRBV28	TRBD1	TRBJ2-5	.	CASSRVAGGTQETQYF	TGTGCCAGCAGTCGAGTCGCAGGGGGAACACAAGAGACCCAGTACTTC
TRBV29-1	TRBD1	TRBJ2-7	.	CTDQGTGDEQYF	TGCACCGATCAAGGGACAGGGGACGAGCAGTACTTC
TRBV10-3	TRBD2	TRBJ2-5	.	CAISERLARQETQYF	TGTGCCATCAGTGAGAGACTAGCGAGACAAGAGACCCAGTACTTC
TRBV6-1	TRBD1	TRBJ1-1	.	CASSVRDRPNTEAFF	TGTGCCAGCAGTGTTAGGGACAGACCGAACACTGAAGCTTTCTTT
TRBV6-6	.	TRBJ1-5	.	CASSFHDGSNQPQHF	TGTGCCAGCAGTTTTCACGACGGTAGCAATCAGCCCCAGCATTTT
TRBV5-6	.	TRBJ1-1	.	CASSLGDTEAFF	TGTGCCAGCAGCTTGGGGGACACCGAAGCTTTCTTT
TRBV9	TRBD2	TRBJ2-7	.	CASSVVSSGGNQYF	TGTGCCAGCAGCGTAGTTTCTAGCGGGGGGAACCAGTACTTC
TRBV9	TRBD1	TRBJ1-1	.	CASSVFDRGFTEAFF	TGTGCCAGCAGCGTCTTTGACAGGGGGTTCACTGAAGCTTTCTTT
TRBV5-1	.	TRBJ2-2	.	CASSLDGVGTGELFF	TGCGCCAGCAGCTTGGATGGGGTCGGCACCGGGGAGCTGTTTTTT
TRBV5-6	TRBD1	TRBJ2-7	.	CASSWGQGVIIYEQYF	TGTGCCAGCAGCTGGGGACAGGGGGTTATCATCTACGAGCAGTACTTC
TRBV5-1	.	TRBJ1-6	.	CASSLGGENSPLHF	TGCGCCAGCAGCTTGGGAGGGGAAAATTCACCCCTCCACTTT
TRBV7-9	.	TRBJ1-2	once	CASSLYGIAPSNYGYTF	TGTGCCAGCAGCTTGTACGGGATCGCTCCTTCTAACTATGGCTACACCTTC
TRBV15	.	TRBJ2-7	.	CATSRLRGSENEQYF	TGTGCCACCAGCAGATTACGGGGCAGTGAGAACGAGCAGTACTTC
TRBV7-3	.	TRBJ2-1	.	CASSLRMGVYNEQFF	TGTGCCAGCAGCTTAAGGATGGGGGTGTACAATGAGCAGTTCTTC
TRBV14	.	TRBJ1-2	once	CASSQDLLETYGYTF	TGTGCCAGCAGCCAAGACCTGTTGGAGACGTATGGCTACACCTTC
TRBV2	.	TRBJ1-4	.	CATGRDGEKLFF	TGTGCCACAGGGAGGGACGGTGAAAAACTGTTTTTT
TRBV7-2	TRBD1	TRBJ2-7	.	CASSSRDRGRPYEQYF	TGTGCCAGCAGCTCCCGAGACAGGGGGCGCCCCTACGAGCAGTACTTC
TRBV7-3	TRBD1	TRBJ2-7	.	CASSLGDRGTAAYEQYF	TGTGCCAGCAGCTTAGGGGACAGGGGAACGGCTGCCTACGAGCAGTACTTC
TRBV19	.	TRBJ1-2	.	CASSGGGYTF	TGTGCCAGTAGTGGTGGTGGCTACACCTTC
TRBV9	.	TRBJ1-2	.	CASSVRGSNYGYTF	TGTGCCAGCAGCGTTCGGGGGTCTAACTATGGCTACACCTTC
TRBV7-2	TRBD1	TRBJ1-1	.	CASSLVQGATEAFF	TGTGCCAGCAGCTTAGTTCAGGGGGCAACTGAAGCTTTCTTT
TRBV6-5	TRBD2	TRBJ2-2	.	CASSAGTSGTGELFF	TGTGCCAGCAGCGCCGGGACTAGCGGCACCGGGGAGCTGTTTTTT
TRBV9	.	TRBJ2-5	.	CASSVERGETQYF	TGTGCCAGCAGCGTTGAGAGAGGAGAGACCCAGTACTTC
TRBV29-1	.	TRBJ2-2	.	CSAENPGELFF	TGCAGCGCCGAAAATCCCGGGGAGCTGTTTTTT
TRBV16	.	TRBJ2-1	.	CASSQPDGNEQFF	TGTGCCAGCAGCCAGCCAGACGGGAATGAGCAGTTCTTC
TRBV28	TRBD2	TRBJ2-7	.	CASSWLGLAGGPYEQYF	TGTGCCAGCAGTTGGTTGGGACTAGCGGGAGGTCCCTACGAGCAGTACTTC
TRBV15	.	TRBJ2-5	.	CATSRPIWGQETQYF	TGTGCCACCAGCAGACCCATATGGGGACAAGAGACCCAGTACTTC